The clone carrying this TCR beta chain was seen a handful of times. CD45RO/CCR7/CD25/CD127/CD95/CD27 staining was used to isolate CD4+ naive, central memory, regulatory and stem cell-like memory cells by sorting. The sample belongs to a study of beta chain features in type 1 diabetes. Investigators reverse transcribed all isolated RNA, so they sequenced expressed TCRB transcripts. Assay: immunoSEQ multiplex PCR; the TCRdb copy retains only in-frame clones and omits some. The profile shows under 450,000 clones, approximately 14% of them singletons. V lost 7 bases and J lost 0; bases outside the gene matches: 8. Germline values: CDR1 GTSNPN, CDR2 SVGIG (reference sequence). CDR3 length: 16 amino acids.

The sequence was obtained from a man under 40 in good health. The chain uses TRBV30 and TRBJ2-1; 11 bases agree with TRBD2. The sequencing sample was made of naive CD4+ T cells from blood. The CDR3 coding sequence is TGTGCCTACCGACTAGCGGGAAAGAGCTCCTACAATGAGCAGTTCTTC. This codes for CAYRLAGKSSYNEQFF.